This T cell receptor (beta chain) emerged from a study of cytomegalovirus exposure and HLA in healthy donors (dated by TCRdb to about 2017). Notes on the research overall: According to a later analysis, one platform produced both the 120 validation repertoires and the approximately 600 repertoires of the first cohort. The study was designed to test whether signatures of past pathogen exposure could be identified by cataloging public T cell receptors. A separate validation cohort of 100 to 150 different subjects was used in addition to the roughly 670-subject first cohort. To predict cytomegalovirus infection status, the study combined high-throughput TCR immunosequencing, statistical association of individual TCRs with disease status, and machine learning. Paper-wide results and their limitations: All 120 or so repertoires were used to score co-occurrence in the validation cohort in a later analysis, because that analysis had no HLA typing for the cohort. The study listed 170 or so TCR beta chains as associated with cytomegalovirus. Most TCR sequences were observed very rarely across donors, whereas some public TCRs were present in many individuals. Subsequent analysis determined that TCRs grouped into clusters in the first cohort also showed a tendency toward co-occurrence across the roughly 110 validation repertoires, and 85% to 95% of cluster scores exceeded 0. Three of the identified cytomegalovirus-associated TCR beta chains were confirmed in vitro to be specific for cytomegalovirus antigens. The classifier was reported to diagnose cytomegalovirus status with high specificity and sensitivity in both the original cohort and the validation cohort. It was suggested by the authors that the approach could potentially be generalized to other disease states and immunological phenotypes.

Separate from the roughly 700-subject first cohort, the validation cohort of around 130 subjects was the group to which the donors belonged. Library method: the immunoSEQ multiplex PCR assay. In the authors' own workflow: A statistical classification framework was built to diagnose cytomegalovirus status from the catalog of TCR beta chain sequences. Here the immuneACCESS table is served through TCRdb, limited to in-frame sequences with V and J called. Missing clones are a known gap in these copies; in checked studies unresolved V genes cover under half, and the rest lacks a known reason. That table is the source of V, J and clone size, and D and trimming were worked out from the DNA. The sample contains 150,000 to 160,000 clones, just over 85% of them found a single time. 2.1% of the sample is in the top ten clones. As to this clone: It lacks a known antigen. There are no base qualities to consult, and no much larger clone falls within one base.

CDR1 GTSNPN and CDR2 SVGIG are derived from the germline V gene (reference sequence). Reading from cysteine to phenylalanine, the CDR3 counts 13 amino acids. Solely the CDR3 DNA is kept, with 39 bases framed from the first base. The junction carries 6 bases between V and J, which are trimmed by 1 base and 0 bases respectively. This receptor was taken from a human donor in good health. Sample: PBMCs. This chain joins TRBV30 to TRBJ1-2, with the D gene not confidently named. The CDR3: CAWSGGANYGYTF. The nucleotides are TGTGCCTGGAGTGGCGGAGCTAACTATGGCTACACCTTC.